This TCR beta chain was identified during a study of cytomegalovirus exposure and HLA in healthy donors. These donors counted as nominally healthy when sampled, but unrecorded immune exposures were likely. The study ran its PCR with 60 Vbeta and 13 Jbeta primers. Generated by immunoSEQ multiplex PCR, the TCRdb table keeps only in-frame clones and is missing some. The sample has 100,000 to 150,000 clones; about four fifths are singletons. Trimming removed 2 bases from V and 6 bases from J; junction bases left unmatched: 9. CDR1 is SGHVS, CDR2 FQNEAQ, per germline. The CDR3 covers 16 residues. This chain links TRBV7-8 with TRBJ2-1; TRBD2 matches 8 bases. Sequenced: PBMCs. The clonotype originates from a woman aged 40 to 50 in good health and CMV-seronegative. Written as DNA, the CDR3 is TGTGCCAGCAGCTTATACGGGGGGGAAGTCGGCAATGAGCAGTTCTTC. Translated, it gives CASSLYGGEVGNEQFF.